The T cell receptor (beta chain) described here comes from a study of blood T cell repertoires in COVID-19. Profiling relied on immunoSEQ multiplex PCR, and the TCRdb table lists in-frame clones only, not all of them. The sample shows around 260,000 clones, around 89% of them seen only once. This clone was counted a few times. The length of the CDR3 is 14 residues. The V and J ends lost 0 bases and 6 bases, in that order; junction bases with no gene match: 4. Germline CDR1 and CDR2: KGHSH and LQKENI. Sequenced: peripheral blood. The chain has TRBV18 and TRBJ1-1; TRBD1 agrees at 7 bases. This receptor was identified in a young man with acute or convalescent COVID-19. The CDR3 sequence is CASSPPGQFSEAFF. The CDR3 bases are TGTGCCAGCTCACCACCGGGACAGTTTTCTGAAGCTTTCTTT.